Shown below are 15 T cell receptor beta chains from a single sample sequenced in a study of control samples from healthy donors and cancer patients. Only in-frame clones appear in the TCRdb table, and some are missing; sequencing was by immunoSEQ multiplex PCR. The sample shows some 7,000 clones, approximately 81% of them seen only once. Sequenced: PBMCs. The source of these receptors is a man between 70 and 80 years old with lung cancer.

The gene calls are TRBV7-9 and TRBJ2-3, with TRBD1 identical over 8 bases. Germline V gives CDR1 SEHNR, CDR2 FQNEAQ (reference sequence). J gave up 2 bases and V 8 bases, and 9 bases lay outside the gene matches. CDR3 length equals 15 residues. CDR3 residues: CASRPDRANTDTQYF. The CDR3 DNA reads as TGTGCCAGCCGACCGGACAGGGCAAACACAGATACGCAGTATTTT.

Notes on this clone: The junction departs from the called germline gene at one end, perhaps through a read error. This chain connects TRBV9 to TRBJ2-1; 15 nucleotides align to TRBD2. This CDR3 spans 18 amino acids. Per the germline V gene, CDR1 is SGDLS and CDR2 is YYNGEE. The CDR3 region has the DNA TGTGTCAGCAGCGACGGGACTAGCGGGAGGAGTCTGTACAATGAGCAGTTCTTC. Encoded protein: CVSSDGTSGRSLYNEQFF.

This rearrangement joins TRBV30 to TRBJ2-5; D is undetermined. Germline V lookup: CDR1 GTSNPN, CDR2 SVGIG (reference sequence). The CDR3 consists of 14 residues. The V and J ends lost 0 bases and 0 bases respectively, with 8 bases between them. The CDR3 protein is CAWSVLGYQETQYF. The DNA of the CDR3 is TGTGCCTGGAGTGTTCTCGGGTACCAAGAGACCCAGTACTTC.

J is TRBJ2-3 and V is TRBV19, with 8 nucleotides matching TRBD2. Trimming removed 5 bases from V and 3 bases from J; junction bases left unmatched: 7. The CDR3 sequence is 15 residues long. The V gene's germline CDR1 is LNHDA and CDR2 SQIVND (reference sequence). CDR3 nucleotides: TGTGCCAGTAGTCCAAGCGGGAGTAGGACAGATACGCAGTATTTT. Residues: CASSPSGSRTDTQYF.

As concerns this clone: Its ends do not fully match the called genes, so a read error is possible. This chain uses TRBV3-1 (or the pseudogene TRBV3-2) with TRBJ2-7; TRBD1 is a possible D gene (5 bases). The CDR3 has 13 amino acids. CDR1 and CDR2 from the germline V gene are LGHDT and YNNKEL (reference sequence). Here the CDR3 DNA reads TGTGCCAGCGGCCAGGGCTTCTCCTACGAGCAGTACTTC. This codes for CASGQGFSYEQYF.

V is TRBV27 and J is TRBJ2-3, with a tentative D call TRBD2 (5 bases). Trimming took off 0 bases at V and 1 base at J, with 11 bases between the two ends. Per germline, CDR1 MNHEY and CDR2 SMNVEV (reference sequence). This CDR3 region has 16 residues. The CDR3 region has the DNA TGTGCCAGCAGTTTATCGTGGTATAGCGGCACAGATACGCAGTATTTT. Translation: CASSLSWYSGTDTQYF.

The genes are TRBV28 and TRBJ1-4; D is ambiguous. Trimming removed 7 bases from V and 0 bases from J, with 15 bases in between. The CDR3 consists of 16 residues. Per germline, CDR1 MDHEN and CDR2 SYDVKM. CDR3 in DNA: TGTGCCAGCAACTCCCAGACAACCTCAACTAATGAAAAACTGTTTTTT. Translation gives CASNSQTTSTNEKLFF. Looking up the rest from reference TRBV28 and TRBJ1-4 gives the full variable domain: DVKVTQSSRYLVKRTGEKVFLECVQDMDHENMFWYRQDPGLGLRLIYFSYDVKMKEKGDIPEGYSVSREKKERFSLILESASTNQTSMYLCASNSQTTSTNEKLFFGSGTQLSVL.

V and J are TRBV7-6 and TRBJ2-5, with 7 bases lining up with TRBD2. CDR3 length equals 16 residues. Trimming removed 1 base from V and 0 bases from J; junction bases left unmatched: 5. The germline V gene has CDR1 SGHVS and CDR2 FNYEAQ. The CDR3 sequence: CASSLVASGNQETQYF. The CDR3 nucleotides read TGTGCCAGCAGCTTAGTGGCTAGCGGAAACCAAGAGACCCAGTACTTC.

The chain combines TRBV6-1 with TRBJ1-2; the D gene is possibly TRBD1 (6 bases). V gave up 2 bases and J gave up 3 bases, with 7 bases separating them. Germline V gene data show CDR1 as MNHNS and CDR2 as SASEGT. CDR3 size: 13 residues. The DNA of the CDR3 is TGTGCCAGCAGTGAACGGACAGACTATGGCTACACCTTC. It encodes CASSERTDYGYTF.

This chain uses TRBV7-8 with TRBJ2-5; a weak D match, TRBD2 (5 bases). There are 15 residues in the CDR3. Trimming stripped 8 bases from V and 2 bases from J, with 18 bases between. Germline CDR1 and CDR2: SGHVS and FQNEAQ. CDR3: CASLRGRRPQETQYF. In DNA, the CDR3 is TGTGCCAGCCTTAGAGGGAGAAGGCCACAAGAGACCCAGTACTTC.

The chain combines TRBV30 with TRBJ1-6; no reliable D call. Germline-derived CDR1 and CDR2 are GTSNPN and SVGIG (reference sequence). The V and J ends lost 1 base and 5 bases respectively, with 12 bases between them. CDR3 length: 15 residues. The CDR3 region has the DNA TGTGCCTGGAGTGGAAGTGCCAGGAATAATTCACCCCTCCACTTT. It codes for CAWSGSARNNSPLHF.

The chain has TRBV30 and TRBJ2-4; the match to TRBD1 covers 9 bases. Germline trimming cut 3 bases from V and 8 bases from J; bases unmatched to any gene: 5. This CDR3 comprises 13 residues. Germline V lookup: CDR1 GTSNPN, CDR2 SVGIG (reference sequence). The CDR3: CAWRATGGHIQYF. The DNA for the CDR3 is TGTGCCTGGAGAGCGACAGGGGGGCACATTCAGTACTTC.

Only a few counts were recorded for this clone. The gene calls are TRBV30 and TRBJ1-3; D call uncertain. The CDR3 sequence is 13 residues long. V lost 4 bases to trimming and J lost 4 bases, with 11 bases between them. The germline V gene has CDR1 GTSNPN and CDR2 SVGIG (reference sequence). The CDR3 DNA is TGTGCCTGGACGCCCCCGGACGGAAACACCATATATTTT. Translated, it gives CAWTPPDGNTIYF.

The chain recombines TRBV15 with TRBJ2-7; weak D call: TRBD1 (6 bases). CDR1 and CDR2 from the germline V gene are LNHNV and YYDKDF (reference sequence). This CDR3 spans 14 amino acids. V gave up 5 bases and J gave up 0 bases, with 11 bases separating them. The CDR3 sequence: CATSAQGFSYEQYF. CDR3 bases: TGTGCCACCAGCGCTCAGGGGTTCTCCTACGAGCAGTACTTC.

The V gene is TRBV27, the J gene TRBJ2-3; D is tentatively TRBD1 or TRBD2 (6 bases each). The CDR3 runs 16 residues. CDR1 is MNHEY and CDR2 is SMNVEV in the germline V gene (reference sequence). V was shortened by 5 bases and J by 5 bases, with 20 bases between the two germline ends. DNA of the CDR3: TGTGCCAGCAGTACCAGAGGGCCGGGGGCAGGAGATACGCAGTATTTT. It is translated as CASSTRGPGAGDTQYF.